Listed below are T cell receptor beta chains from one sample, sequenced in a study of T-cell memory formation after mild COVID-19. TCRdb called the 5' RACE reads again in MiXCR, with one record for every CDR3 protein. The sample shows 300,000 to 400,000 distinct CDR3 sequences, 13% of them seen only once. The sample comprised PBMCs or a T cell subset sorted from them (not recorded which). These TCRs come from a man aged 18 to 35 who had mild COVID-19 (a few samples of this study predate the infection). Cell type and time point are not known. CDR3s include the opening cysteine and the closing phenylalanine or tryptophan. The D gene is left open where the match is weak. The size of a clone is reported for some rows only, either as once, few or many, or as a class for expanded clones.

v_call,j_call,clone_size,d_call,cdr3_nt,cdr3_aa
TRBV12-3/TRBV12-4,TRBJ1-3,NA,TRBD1,TGTGCCAGCCGCGGACAGGGGGGGGCTGGAAACACCATATATTTT,CASRGQGGAGNTIYF
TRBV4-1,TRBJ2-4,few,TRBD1,TGCGCCAGCAGCCAAGAACCTCACAGGGGAAGGCACATTCAGTACTTC,CASSQEPHRGRHIQYF
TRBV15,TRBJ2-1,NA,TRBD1,TGTGCCACCAGCACCCGGACAGGAGCCGATGAGCAGTTCTTC,CATSTRTGADEQFF
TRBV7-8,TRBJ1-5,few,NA,TGTGCCAGCAGCTTACAAGTCGATGCGGTACGAAATCAGCCCCAGCATTTT,CASSLQVDAVRNQPQHF
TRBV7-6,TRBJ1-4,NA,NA,TGTGCCAGCAGCCCCATCTACGCAACTAATGAAAAACTGTTTTTT,CASSPIYATNEKLFF
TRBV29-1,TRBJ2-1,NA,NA,TGCAGCGCCCCCGTCACGGGTTACAATGAGCAGTTCTTC,CSAPVTGYNEQFF
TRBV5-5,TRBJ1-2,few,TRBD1,TGTGCCAGCACCGTGGACAGGGGGCTTGGCTACACCTTC,CASTVDRGLGYTF
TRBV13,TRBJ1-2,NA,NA,TGTGCCAGCAGCTACCAACCCCTGACCCCGGGACGCTATGGCTACACCTTC,CASSYQPLTPGRYGYTF
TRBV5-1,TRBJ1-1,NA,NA,TGCGCCAGCAGCATAGGACAGCCCCTGAGCACTGAAGCTTTCTTT,CASSIGQPLSTEAFF
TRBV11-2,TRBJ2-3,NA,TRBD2,TGTGCCAGCAGCCGCGTAGCGGGATCTAGCACAGATACGCAGTATTTT,CASSRVAGSSTDTQYF
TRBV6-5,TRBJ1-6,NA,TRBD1,TGTGCCAGCAGTTCGGGACAGGGTCATAATTCACCCCTCCACTTT,CASSSGQGHNSPLHF
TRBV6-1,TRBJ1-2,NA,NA,TGTGCCAGCAGTGCCATGCTAGAGACGGACAAGTATGGCTACACCTTC,CASSAMLETDKYGYTF
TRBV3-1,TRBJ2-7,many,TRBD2,TGTGCCAGCAACCCGTCGTATAGCGGGGGGCCGCACGAGCAGTACTTC,CASNPSYSGGPHEQYF
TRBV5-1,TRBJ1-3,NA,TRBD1,TGCGCCAGCAGCCAGTGGGGACAGACAAGCTCTGGAAACACCATATATTTT,CASSQWGQTSSGNTIYF
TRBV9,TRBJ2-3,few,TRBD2,TGTGCCAGCAGCGTAGGCTATAGCGGGGGGGCAGATACGCAGTATTTT,CASSVGYSGGADTQYF
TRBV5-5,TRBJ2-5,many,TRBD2,TGTGCCAGCAGCGCGGGAGTCAGGGAGACCCAGTACTTC,CASSAGVRETQYF
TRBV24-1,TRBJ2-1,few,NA,TGTGCCACCAGGGGCGACAGTAATGAGCAGTTCTTC,CATRGDSNEQFF
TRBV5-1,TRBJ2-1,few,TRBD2,TGCGCCAGCAGCTTCCAGCGGGGGGGCGATGAGCAGTTCTTC,CASSFQRGGDEQFF
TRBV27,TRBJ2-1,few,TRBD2,TGTGCCAGCAGTTTCGGGCTAGCGGGTCCGAGCTCCTACAATGAGCAGTTCTTC,CASSFGLAGPSSYNEQFF
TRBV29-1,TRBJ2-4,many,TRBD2,TGCAGCGTTGACAAGCGGGGGACGGACATTCAGTACTTC,CSVDKRGTDIQYF
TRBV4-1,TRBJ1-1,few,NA,TGCGCCAGCAGCCAACTCTTAGGACAGAACACTGAAGCTTTCTTT,CASSQLLGQNTEAFF
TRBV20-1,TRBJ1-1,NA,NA,TGCAGTGCTCAGATAAGCACTGAAGCTTTCTTT,CSAQISTEAFF
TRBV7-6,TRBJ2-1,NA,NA,TGTGCCAGCAGCTTAGGCGGAAACCTCGCCGTCGAGCAGTTCTTC,CASSLGGNLAVEQFF
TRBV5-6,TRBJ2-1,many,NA,TGTGCCAGCAGCTTGGTCGTGGCTAATCGTCATGAGCAGTTCTTC,CASSLVVANRHEQFF
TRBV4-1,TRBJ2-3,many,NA,TGCGCCAGCAGCCAGGACTCGGTTCTCCCAGATACGCAGTATTTT,CASSQDSVLPDTQYF
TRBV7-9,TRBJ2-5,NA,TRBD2,TGTGCCAGCAGCTCTCCTAGCGGGGTTCAAGAGACCCAGTACTTC,CASSSPSGVQETQYF
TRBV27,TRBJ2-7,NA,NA,TGTGCCAGCAGACACGGGGGACTGGGCTACGAGCAGTACTTC,CASRHGGLGYEQYF
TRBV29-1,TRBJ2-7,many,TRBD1,TGCAGCGCCAAACAGACAGGGTCCCCCTACGAGCAGTACTTC,CSAKQTGSPYEQYF
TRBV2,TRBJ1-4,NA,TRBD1,TGTGCCAGCCTCGGACAGGGTAATGAAAAACTGTTTTTT,CASLGQGNEKLFF
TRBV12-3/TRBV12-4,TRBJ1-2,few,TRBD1,TGTGCCAGCAGTCCCCGGGACAGGGGTTTCTATGGCTACACCTTC,CASSPRDRGFYGYTF
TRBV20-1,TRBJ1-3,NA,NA,TGCAGTGCTAGAAGTCGCGGGAGCTCTGGAAACACCATATATTTT,CSARSRGSSGNTIYF
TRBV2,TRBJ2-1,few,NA,TGTGCCAGCAGGCATTTAGTCGGACGGCCGACGAATGAGCAGTTCTTC,CASRHLVGRPTNEQFF
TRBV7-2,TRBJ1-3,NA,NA,TGTGCCAGCAGTTTTCACACGGGCTCTGGAAACACCATATATTTT,CASSFHTGSGNTIYF
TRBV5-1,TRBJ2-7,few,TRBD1,TGCGCCAGCAGCCAGGGACAGGGAGGTTTCGAGCAGTACTTC,CASSQGQGGFEQYF
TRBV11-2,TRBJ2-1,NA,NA,TGTGCCAGCACATCCTCGACTCGGGCGCAGTTCTTC,CASTSSTRAQFF